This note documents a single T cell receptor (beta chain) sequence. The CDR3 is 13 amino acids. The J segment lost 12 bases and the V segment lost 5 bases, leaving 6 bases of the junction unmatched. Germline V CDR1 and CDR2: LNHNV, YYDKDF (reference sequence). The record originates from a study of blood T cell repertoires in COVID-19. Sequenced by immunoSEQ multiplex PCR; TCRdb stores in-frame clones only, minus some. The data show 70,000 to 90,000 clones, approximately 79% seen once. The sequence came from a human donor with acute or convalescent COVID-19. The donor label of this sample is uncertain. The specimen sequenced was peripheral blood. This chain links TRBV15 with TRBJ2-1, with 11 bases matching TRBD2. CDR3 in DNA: TGTGCCACCAGCGGCGGGACTAGCGGACTGCAGTTCTTC. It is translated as CATSGGTSGLQFF.